The text below deals with one TCR beta chain. TCRdb's copy holds only in-frame clones and misses some; the assay was immunoSEQ multiplex PCR. The data contain about 50,000 clones, around 82% of them singletons. The data originate from a study of PD-L1 blockade in urothelial cancer. At the level of the study: Typically, measured as a median, blood samples had approximately 130,000 T cells.

Time point in this sample: peripheral blood 6 weeks after treatment start. CDR3 length equals 11 residues. V lost 3 bases and J lost 12, with 12 bases in between. The germline CDR1 and CDR2 sequences are MGHDK and SYGVNS. The genes are TRBV25-1 and TRBJ2-7; weak D call: TRBD2 (6 bases). This receptor was identified in a man in his forties or fifties with urothelial cancer. The specimen comprised PBMCs, sampled around atezolizumab (anti-PD-L1) treatment. The CDR3 DNA sequence: TGTGCCAGCAGTGAGCAGACTAGATGGTACTTC. As protein: CASSEQTRWYF.